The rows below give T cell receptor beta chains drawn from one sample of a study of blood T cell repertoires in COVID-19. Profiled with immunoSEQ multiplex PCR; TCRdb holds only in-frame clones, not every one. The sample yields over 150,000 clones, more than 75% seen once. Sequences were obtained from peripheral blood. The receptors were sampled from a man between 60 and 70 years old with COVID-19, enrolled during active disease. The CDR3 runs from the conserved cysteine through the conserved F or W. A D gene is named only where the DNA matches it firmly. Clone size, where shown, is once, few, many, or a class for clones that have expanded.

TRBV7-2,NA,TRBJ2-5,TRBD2,CASSLAGLAGETQYF,TGTGCCAGCAGCTTAGCGGGACTAGCGGGAGAGACCCAGTACTTC
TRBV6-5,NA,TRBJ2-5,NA,CASSILANQETQYF,TGTGCCAGCAGTATCTTAGCGAATCAAGAGACCCAGTACTTC
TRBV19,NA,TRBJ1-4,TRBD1,CASSAPQGASQSF,TGTGCCAGTAGTGCGCCCCAGGGGGCCTCTCAATCCTTT
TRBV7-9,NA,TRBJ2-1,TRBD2,CASSWGTSGPNNEQFF,TGTGCCAGCAGCTGGGGGACTAGCGGGCCCAACAATGAGCAGTTCTTC
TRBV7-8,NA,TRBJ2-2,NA,CASSIPRGGTGELFF,TGTGCCAGCAGCATCCCAAGGGGGGGGACCGGGGAGCTGTTTTTT
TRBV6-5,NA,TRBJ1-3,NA,CASSRAPGAGNTIYF,TGTGCCAGCAGTCGAGCTCCAGGGGCTGGAAACACCATATATTTT
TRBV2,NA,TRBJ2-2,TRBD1,CASSGFGQGTPNTGELFF,TGTGCCAGCAGTGGCTTCGGACAGGGGACGCCGAACACCGGGGAGCTGTTTTTT
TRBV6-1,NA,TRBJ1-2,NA,CASSESLDYHYGYTF,TGTGCCAGCAGTGAAAGTCTAGACTATCACTATGGCTACACCTTC
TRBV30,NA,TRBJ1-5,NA,CAWSPGEFNQPQHF,TGTGCCTGGAGTCCGGGGGAATTCAATCAGCCCCAGCATTTT
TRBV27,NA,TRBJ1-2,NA,CASSLGQGLGYGYTF,TGTGCCAGCAGTTTGGGGCAGGGACTTGGGTATGGCTACACCTTC
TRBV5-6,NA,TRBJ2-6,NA,CASSIRESGANVLTF,TGTGCCAGCAGCATCCGGGAGTCTGGGGCCAACGTCCTGACTTTC
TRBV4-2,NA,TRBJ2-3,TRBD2,CASSQEVSGRAADTQYF,TGTGCCAGCAGCCAAGAAGTTAGCGGGAGGGCGGCAGATACGCAGTATTTT
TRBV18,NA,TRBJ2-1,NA,CASSPYSQGQDEQFF,TGTGCCAGCTCACCCTACTCCCAGGGCCAGGATGAGCAGTTCTTC
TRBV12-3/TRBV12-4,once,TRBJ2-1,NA,CASSRSSYNEQFF,TGTGCCAGCAGCCGTAGCTCCTACAATGAGCAGTTCTTC
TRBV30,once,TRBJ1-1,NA,CAWRPRQGVYTEAFF,TGTGCCTGGAGGCCCCGACAAGGGGTATACACTGAAGCTTTCTTT
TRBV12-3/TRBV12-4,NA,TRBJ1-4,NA,CASSSQADEKLFF,TGTGCCAGCAGTTCACAGGCCGATGAAAAACTGTTTTTT
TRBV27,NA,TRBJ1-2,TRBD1,CASSLLGGDYGYTF,TGTGCCAGCAGTTTGTTAGGGGGCGACTATGGCTACACCTTC
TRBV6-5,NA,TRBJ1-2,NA,CASSSPGALYGYTF,TGTGCCAGCAGTTCCCCGGGAGCCCTCTATGGCTACACCTTC
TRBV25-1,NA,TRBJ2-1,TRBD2,CASSDPGLVSYNEQFF,TGTGCCAGCAGTGATCCGGGACTAGTCTCCTACAATGAGCAGTTCTTC
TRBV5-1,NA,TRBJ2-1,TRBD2,CASSPGPPQSGVDNEQFF,TGCGCCAGCAGCCCGGGGCCCCCCCAAAGCGGGGTCGACAATGAGCAGTTCTTC
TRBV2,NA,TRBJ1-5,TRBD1,CASTTQGASNQPQHF,TGTGCCAGCACCACCCAGGGGGCTAGCAATCAGCCCCAGCATTTT
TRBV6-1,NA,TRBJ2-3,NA,CASSHGGDTQYF,TGTGCCAGCAGCCACGGAGGAGATACGCAGTATTTT
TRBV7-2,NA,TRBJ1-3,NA,CASGQEEGGRNTIYF,TGTGCCAGCGGCCAAGAAGAAGGGGGTCGAAACACCATATATTTT
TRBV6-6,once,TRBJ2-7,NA,CASIGEGSSYEQYF,TGTGCCAGCATAGGAGAAGGGAGCTCCTACGAGCAGTACTTC
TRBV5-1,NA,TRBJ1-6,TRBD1,CASSAGTGHNSPLHF,TGCGCCAGCAGCGCCGGGACAGGGCACAATTCACCCCTCCACTTT
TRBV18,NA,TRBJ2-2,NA,CASSIGATNTGELFF,TGTGCCAGCTCGATCGGTGCCACCAACACCGGGGAGCTGTTTTTT
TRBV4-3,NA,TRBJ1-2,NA,CASSQERANYGYTF,TGCGCCAGCAGCCAAGAGCGGGCTAACTATGGCTACACCTTC
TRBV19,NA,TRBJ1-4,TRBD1,CASSPGDRGLITTNEKLFF,TGTGCCAGTAGTCCGGGGGACAGGGGACTTATTACAACTAATGAAAAACTGTTTTTT
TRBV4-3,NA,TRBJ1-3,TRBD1,CASSQIDRALNTIYF,TGCGCCAGCAGCCAAATCGACAGGGCGTTAAACACCATATATTTT
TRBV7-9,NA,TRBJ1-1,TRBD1,CASSSRGTETGVLNTEAFF,TGTGCCAGCAGCTCTCGGGGTACCGAGACAGGGGTATTGAACACTGAAGCTTTCTTT
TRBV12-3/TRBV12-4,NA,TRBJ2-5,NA,CASSRERGRTQYF,TGTGCCAGCAGCCGGGAGAGGGGTCGGACCCAGTACTTC
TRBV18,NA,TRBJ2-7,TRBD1,CASSPGTAGYEQYF,TGTGCCAGCTCACCGGGGACAGCCGGCTACGAGCAGTACTTC
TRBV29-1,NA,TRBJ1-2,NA,CSVEWGKSYTF,TGCAGCGTTGAATGGGGCAAAAGCTACACCTTC
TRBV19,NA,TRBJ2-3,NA,CASSQLWGGTDTQYF,TGTGCCAGTAGCCAATTATGGGGCGGCACAGATACGCAGTATTTT
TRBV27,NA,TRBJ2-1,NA,CASSFNRGAGAGANNEQFF,TGTGCCAGCAGTTTCAACCGGGGCGCCGGGGCAGGGGCGAACAATGAGCAGTTCTTC
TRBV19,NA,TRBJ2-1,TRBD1,CASNPPGQGNNEQFF,TGTGCCAGTAACCCGCCGGGACAGGGAAACAATGAGCAGTTCTTC
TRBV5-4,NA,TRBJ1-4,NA,CASSLRGGWANEKLFF,TGTGCCAGCAGCCTTCGAGGGGGTTGGGCTAATGAAAAACTGTTTTTT
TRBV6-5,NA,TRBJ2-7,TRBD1,CASRAGGAAEQYF,TGTGCCAGCAGAGCAGGGGGCGCGGCCGAGCAGTACTTC
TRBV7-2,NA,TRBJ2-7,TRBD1,CASSLTGGGEQYF,TGTGCCAGCAGCTTGACAGGGGGAGGCGAGCAGTACTTC
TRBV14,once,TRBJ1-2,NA,CASSQTVLNYGYTF,TGTGCCAGCAGCCAAACAGTCCTCAACTATGGCTACACCTTC
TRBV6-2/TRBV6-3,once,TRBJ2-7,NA,CATSRQGGYEQYF,TGTGCCACCAGCCGTCAGGGCGGCTACGAGCAGTACTTC
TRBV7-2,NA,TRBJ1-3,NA,CASTHLSGNTIYF,TGTGCCAGCACCCATCTTAGTGGAAACACCATATATTTT
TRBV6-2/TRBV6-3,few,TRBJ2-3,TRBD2,CASSIREGITDTQYF,TGTGCCAGCAGTATTCGGGAGGGGATCACAGATACGCAGTATTTT
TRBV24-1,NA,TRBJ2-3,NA,CATSDPRAPTDTQYF,TGTGCCACCAGTGACCCGCGGGCCCCCACAGATACGCAGTATTTT
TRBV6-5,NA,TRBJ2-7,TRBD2,CASSHGLAGVGEQYF,TGTGCCAGCAGTCACGGACTAGCGGGAGTGGGGGAGCAGTACTTC
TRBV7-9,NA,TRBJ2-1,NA,CASSIVGTQRFF,TGTGCCAGCAGCATAGTGGGCACCCAACGGTTCTTC
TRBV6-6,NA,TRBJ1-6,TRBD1,CASSHGRDRGQGSPLHF,TGTGCCAGCAGTCACGGTCGGGACAGGGGGCAGGGTTCACCCCTCCACTTT
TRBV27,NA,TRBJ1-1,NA,CASSFMGLSEAFF,TGTGCCAGCAGTTTTATGGGGCTTTCTGAAGCTTTCTTT
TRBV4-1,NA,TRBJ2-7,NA,CASSPRTEAWGNEQYF,TGCGCCAGCAGCCCTCGGACGGAGGCTTGGGGTAACGAGCAGTACTTC
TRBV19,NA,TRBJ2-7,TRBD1,CASSIPRGSSYEQYF,TGTGCCAGTAGTATCCCCAGGGGGAGCTCCTACGAGCAGTACTTC